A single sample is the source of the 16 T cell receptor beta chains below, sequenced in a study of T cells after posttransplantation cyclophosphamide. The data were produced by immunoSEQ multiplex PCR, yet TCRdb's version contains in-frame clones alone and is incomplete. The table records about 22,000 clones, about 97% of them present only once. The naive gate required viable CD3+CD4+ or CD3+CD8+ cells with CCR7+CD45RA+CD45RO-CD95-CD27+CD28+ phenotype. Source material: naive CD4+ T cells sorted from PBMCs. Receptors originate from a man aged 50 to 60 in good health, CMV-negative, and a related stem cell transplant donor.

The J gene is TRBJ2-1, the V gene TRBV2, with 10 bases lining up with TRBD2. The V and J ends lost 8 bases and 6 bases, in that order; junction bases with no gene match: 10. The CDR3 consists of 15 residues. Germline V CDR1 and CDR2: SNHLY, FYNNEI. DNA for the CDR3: TGTGCCAGCTTCCGGGGAGCGGGGGGGCGCAATGAGCAGTTCTTC. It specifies CASFRGAGGRNEQFF.

The CDR3: CASSPTFTGGGYTEAFF. In DNA form, the CDR3 reads TGTGCCAGCTCACCCACCTTCACGGGGGGCGGGTACACTGAAGCTTTCTTT. The chain joins TRBV18 to TRBJ1-1; D perhaps matches TRBD1 (6 bases). Germline CDR1 and CDR2: KGHSH and LQKENI. The length of the CDR3 is 17 residues. Deletions cut 3 bases from V and 3 bases from J, with 20 bases between.

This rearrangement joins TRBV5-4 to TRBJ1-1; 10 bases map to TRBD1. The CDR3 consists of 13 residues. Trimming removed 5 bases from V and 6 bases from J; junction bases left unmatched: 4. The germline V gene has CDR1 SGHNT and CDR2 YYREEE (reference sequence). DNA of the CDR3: TGTGCCAGCAGGGGACAGGGGAATCCTGAAGCTTTCTTT. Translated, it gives CASRGQGNPEAFF.

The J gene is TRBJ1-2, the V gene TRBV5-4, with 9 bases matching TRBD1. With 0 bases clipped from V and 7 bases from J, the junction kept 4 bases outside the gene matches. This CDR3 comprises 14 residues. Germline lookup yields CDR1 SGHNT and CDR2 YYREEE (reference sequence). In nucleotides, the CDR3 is TGTGCCAGCAGCTTGGACAGGGGGCAGGGTGGCTACACCTTC. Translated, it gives CASSLDRGQGGYTF. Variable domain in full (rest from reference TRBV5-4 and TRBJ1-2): ETGVTQSPTHLIKTRGQQVTLRCSSQSGHNTVSWYQQALGQGPQFIFQYYREEENGRGNFPPRFSGLQFPNYSSELNVNALELDDSALYLCASSLDRGQGGYTFGSGTRLTVV.

CDR3: CASSDDSYNEQFF. CDR3 bases: TGTGCCAGCAGCGACGACTCTTACAATGAGCAGTTCTTC. The chain links TRBV9 to TRBJ2-1; D is uncertain. Between the trimmed V and J ends, which lost 3 bases and 4 bases, there was a span of 8 bases. This CDR3 is 13 amino acids long. Germline V lookup: CDR1 SGDLS, CDR2 YYNGEE. The full variable domain, rest sourced from reference TRBV9 and TRBJ2-1, is DSGVTQTPKHLITATGQRVTLRCSPRSGDLSVYWYQQSLDQGLQFLIQYYNGEERAKGNILERFSAQQFPDLHSELNLSSLELGDSALYFCASSDDSYNEQFFGPGTRLTVL.

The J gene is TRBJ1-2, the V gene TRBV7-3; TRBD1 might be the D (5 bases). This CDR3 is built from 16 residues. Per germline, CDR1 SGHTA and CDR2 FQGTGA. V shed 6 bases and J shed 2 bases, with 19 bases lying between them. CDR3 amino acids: CASSSPAGKGNYGYTF. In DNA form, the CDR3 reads TGTGCCAGCAGTTCCCCCGCAGGGAAGGGCAACTATGGCTACACCTTC. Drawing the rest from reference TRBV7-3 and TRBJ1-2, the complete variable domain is GAGVSQTPSNKVTEKGKYVELRCDPISGHTALYWYRQSLGQGPEFLIYFQGTGAADDSGLPNDRFFAVRPEGSVSTLKIQRTERGDSAVYLCASSSPAGKGNYGYTFGSGTRLTVV.

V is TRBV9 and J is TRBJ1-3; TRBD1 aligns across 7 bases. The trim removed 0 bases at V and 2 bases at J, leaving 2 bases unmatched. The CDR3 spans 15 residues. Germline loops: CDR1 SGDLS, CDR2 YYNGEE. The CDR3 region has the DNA TGTGCCAGCAGCGTAGTTGGGACAGCTGGAAACACCATATATTTT. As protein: CASSVVGTAGNTIYF.

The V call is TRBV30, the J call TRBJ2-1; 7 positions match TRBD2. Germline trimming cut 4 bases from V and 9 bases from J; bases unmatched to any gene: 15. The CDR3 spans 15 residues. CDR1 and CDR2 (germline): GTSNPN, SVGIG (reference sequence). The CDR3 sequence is CAWTLSPGLQTEQFF. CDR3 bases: TGTGCCTGGACCCTCTCCCCGGGACTACAGACTGAGCAGTTCTTC.

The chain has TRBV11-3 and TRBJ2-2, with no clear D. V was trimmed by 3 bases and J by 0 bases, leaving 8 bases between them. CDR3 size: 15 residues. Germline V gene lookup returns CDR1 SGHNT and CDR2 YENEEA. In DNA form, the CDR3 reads TGTGCCAGCAGCTTCAGGCACACGAACACCGGGGAGCTGTTTTTT. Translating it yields CASSFRHTNTGELFF.

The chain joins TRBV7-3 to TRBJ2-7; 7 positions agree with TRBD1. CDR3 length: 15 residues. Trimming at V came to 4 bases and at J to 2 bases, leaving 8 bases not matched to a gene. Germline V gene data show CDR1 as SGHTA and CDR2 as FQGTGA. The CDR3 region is CASSSFTGQAYEQYF. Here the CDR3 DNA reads TGTGCCAGCAGCTCATTTACCGGACAGGCCTACGAGCAGTACTTC.

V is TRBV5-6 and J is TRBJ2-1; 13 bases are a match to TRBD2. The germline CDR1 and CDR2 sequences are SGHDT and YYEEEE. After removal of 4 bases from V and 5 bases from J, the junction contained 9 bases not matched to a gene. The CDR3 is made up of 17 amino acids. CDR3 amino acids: CASSRTSGSSGDNEQFF. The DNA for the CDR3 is TGTGCCAGCAGCCGGACTAGCGGGAGCTCGGGGGACAATGAGCAGTTCTTC.

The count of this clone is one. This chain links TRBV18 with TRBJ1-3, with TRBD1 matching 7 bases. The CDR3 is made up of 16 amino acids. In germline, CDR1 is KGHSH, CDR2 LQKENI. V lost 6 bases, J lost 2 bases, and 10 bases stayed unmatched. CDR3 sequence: CASSQTPTGAGNTIYF. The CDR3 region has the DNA TGTGCCAGCTCTCAGACTCCTACAGGGGCTGGAAACACCATATATTTT.

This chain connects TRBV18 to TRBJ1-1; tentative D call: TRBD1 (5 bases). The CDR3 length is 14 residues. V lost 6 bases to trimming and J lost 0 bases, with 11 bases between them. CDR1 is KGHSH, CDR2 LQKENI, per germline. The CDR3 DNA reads TGTGCCAGCTCGGGACTGCAGATGAACACTGAAGCTTTCTTT. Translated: CASSGLQMNTEAFF.

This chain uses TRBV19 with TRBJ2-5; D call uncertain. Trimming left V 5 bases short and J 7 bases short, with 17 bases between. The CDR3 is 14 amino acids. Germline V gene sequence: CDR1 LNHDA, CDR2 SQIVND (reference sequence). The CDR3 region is CASSAGSHLGTQYF. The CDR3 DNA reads TGTGCCAGTAGTGCCGGAAGTCACCTAGGGACCCAGTACTTC.

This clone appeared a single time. DNA of the CDR3: TGCGCCAGCAGCTTACGGCAGGGGATGATGAACACTGAAGCTTTCTTT. Translated, it gives CASSLRQGMMNTEAFF. The J gene is TRBJ1-1, the V gene TRBV5-1, with D possibly TRBD1 on 6 matching bases. This CDR3 has 16 residues. Germline lookup yields CDR1 SGHRS and CDR2 YFSETQ. Trimming removed 2 bases from V and 0 bases from J, with 14 bases in between.

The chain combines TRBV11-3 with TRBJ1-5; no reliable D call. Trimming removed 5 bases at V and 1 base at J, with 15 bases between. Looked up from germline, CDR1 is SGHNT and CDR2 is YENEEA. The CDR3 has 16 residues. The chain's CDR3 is CASSQRRRGSNQPQHF. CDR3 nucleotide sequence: TGTGCCAGCAGCCAGAGGCGTCGTGGGAGCAATCAGCCCCAGCATTTT.